The 27 T cell receptor beta chains presented below share a single source sample, sequenced in a study of T cell responses to AZD1222 COVID-19 vaccine. Clones were read by immunoSEQ multiplex PCR, and TCRdb kept only the in-frame ones, dropping some. This sample has about 210,000 clones; less than 95% occur once, and the top ten carry approximately 1.5%. Source: peripheral blood, taken 28 days after the second dose of the MenACWY control vaccine. Every receptor here comes from an adult who received the MenACWY meningococcal vaccine as a control.

V gene TRBV7-9 combines with J gene TRBJ2-7; 10 bases are shared with TRBD2. V dropped 4 bases and J dropped 0; count of bases not matched to a gene: 12. Germline loops: CDR1 SEHNR, CDR2 FQNEAQ (reference sequence). The CDR3 is made up of 18 amino acids. CDR3 nucleotide sequence: TGTGCCAGCAGCTCAACGGGACTAGCGACCCTTAGCTCCTACGAGCAGTACTTC. Amino acid sequence: CASSSTGLATLSSYEQYF.

V gene TRBV5-1 combines with J gene TRBJ1-2; 9 nucleotides match TRBD1. The CDR3 is made up of 13 amino acids. Germline CDR1 SGHRS, CDR2 YFSETQ. The V gene end was trimmed by 1 base and the J gene end by 6 bases; junction bases not matched to a gene: 1. CDR3 loop: CASSLTGGDGYTF. CDR3 sequence (DNA): TGCGCCAGCAGCTTGACAGGGGGCGATGGCTACACCTTC.

This chain uses TRBV5-1 with TRBJ2-1; the match to TRBD2 covers 12 bases. V shed 7 bases, J shed 8 bases, and the junction held 7 bases outside the gene matches. The V gene's germline CDR1 is SGHRS and CDR2 YFSETQ. This CDR3 is built from 14 residues. CDR3 protein: CASARLAGVDEQFF. CDR3 nucleotides: TGCGCCAGCGCGAGACTAGCGGGAGTCGATGAGCAGTTCTTC.

For the CDR3, the DNA is TGTGCCAGCAGTGATCGAGGAGGAACTAATGAAAAACTGTTTTTT. Protein: CASSDRGGTNEKLFF. The chain employs TRBV2 and TRBJ1-4; no firm D call. In germline, CDR1 is SNHLY, CDR2 FYNNEI. V lost 3 bases and J lost 1, with 9 bases in between. The length of the CDR3 is 15 residues. Combining the CDR3 with reference TRBV2 and TRBJ1-4 gives the whole variable domain EPEVTQTPSHQVTQMGQEVILRCVPISNHLYFYWYRQILGQKVEFLVSFYNNEISEKSEIFDDQFSVERPDGSNFTLKIRSTKLEDSAMYFCASSDRGGTNEKLFFGSGTQLSVL.

This chain connects TRBV7-8 to TRBJ1-5, with no clear D. Germline lookup yields CDR1 SGHVS and CDR2 FQNEAQ. V dropped 1 base and J dropped 4 bases, with 8 bases sitting between them. The CDR3 has 14 residues. In DNA, the CDR3 is TGTGCCAGCAGCTTAGACGCGGGGAATCAGCCCCAGCATTTT. Translated, it gives CASSLDAGNQPQHF.

The genes are TRBV28 and TRBJ1-6, with unresolved D. The CDR3 length is 14 residues. The V end lost 7 bases, the J end lost 4 bases, and 11 bases lay between the germline ends. Germline lookup yields CDR1 MDHEN and CDR2 SYDVKM. CDR3 amino acids: CASTSPRYNSPLHF. CDR3 nucleotide sequence: TGTGCCAGCACCTCTCCACGGTATAATTCACCCCTCCACTTT. The entire variable domain, with the rest obtained from reference TRBV28 and TRBJ1-6, is as follows: DVKVTQSSRYLVKRTGEKVFLECVQDMDHENMFWYRQDPGLGLRLIYFSYDVKMKEKGDIPEGYSVSREKKERFSLILESASTNQTSMYLCASTSPRYNSPLHFGNGTRLTVT.

CDR3: CASSEQGSNGYTF. In DNA, the CDR3 is TGCGCCAGCAGCGAGCAGGGTAGTAATGGCTACACCTTC. The chain recombines TRBV5-1 with TRBJ1-2, with D possibly matching TRBD1 (5 bases). V was cut by 4 bases and J by 6 bases, with 13 bases left in between. The CDR3 loop spans 13 amino acids. Per germline, CDR1 SGHRS and CDR2 YFSETQ.

The gene calls are TRBV5-5 and TRBJ1-4, with D perhaps TRBD1 (5 bases). The germline V gene encodes CDR1 SGHKS and CDR2 YYEKEE (reference sequence). V lost 6 bases to trimming and J lost 10 bases, with 28 bases between them. This CDR3 is built from 17 residues. The chain's CDR3 is CASTSTSSGGGGGKLFF. The DNA for the CDR3 is TGTGCCAGCACGTCGACGTCGAGTGGTGGGGGAGGCGGAAAACTGTTTTTT.

This chain connects TRBV14 to TRBJ1-6; tentative D call: TRBD1 (5 bases). The ends were cut back, 0 bases at V and 0 bases at J, with 6 bases in the middle. The germline gives CDR1 SGHDN, CDR2 FVKESK. This CDR3 has 16 amino acids. DNA for the CDR3: TGTGCCAGCAGCCAAGACCAGGGCTCCTATAATTCACCCCTCCACTTT. It codes for CASSQDQGSYNSPLHF.

The rearrangement joins TRBV6-5 to TRBJ1-6; 9 bases are shared with TRBD1. This CDR3 contains 15 residues. Germline loops: CDR1 MNHEY, CDR2 SVGAGI. V lost 7 bases to trimming and J lost 4 bases; unmatched junction nucleotides: 5. CDR3 loop: CASTRTGEYNSPLHF. The CDR3 bases are TGTGCCAGCACCCGGACAGGGGAATATAATTCACCCCTCCACTTT.

The genes are TRBV9 and TRBJ2-1; D may be TRBD2 (5 bases). Deletions cut 3 bases from V and 0 bases from J, with 10 bases between. From germline, CDR1 is SGDLS and CDR2 YYNGEE. This CDR3 is 15 amino acids long. The CDR3 loop is CASSGAASSYNEQFF. The CDR3 DNA reads TGTGCCAGCAGCGGAGCGGCAAGCTCCTACAATGAGCAGTTCTTC.

This chain uses TRBV5-5 with TRBJ2-1; D gene ambiguous. Trimming pared 2 bases from V and 7 bases from J, leaving 7 bases between. Germline V gives CDR1 SGHKS, CDR2 YYEKEE (reference sequence). The CDR3 length is 12 residues. CDR3 in DNA: TGTGCCAGCAGCTTCGATGGGAATGAGCAGTTCTTC. This sequence encodes CASSFDGNEQFF.

This clone was found once. The chain joins TRBV5-1 to TRBJ2-2; no clear D gene. Trimming took 0 bases from V and 7 from J, leaving 4 bases between them. Per the germline V gene, CDR1 is SGHRS and CDR2 is YFSETQ. CDR3 size: 12 residues. The CDR3 sequence: CASSLEGGELFF. In nucleotides, the CDR3 is TGCGCCAGCAGCTTGGAAGGCGGGGAGCTGTTTTTT.

The chain employs TRBV15 and TRBJ2-1; no reliable D call. The V end was cut by 0 bases, the J end by 3 bases, with 6 bases between. Germline V gene lookup returns CDR1 LNHNV and CDR2 YYDKDF (reference sequence). The CDR3 has 14 residues. DNA for the CDR3: TGTGCCACCAGCAGAGACCAGAGCTACAATGAGCAGTTCTTC. Translated, it gives CATSRDQSYNEQFF. Looking up the rest from reference TRBV15 and TRBJ2-1 gives the full variable domain: DAMVIQNPRYQVTQFGKPVTLSCSQTLNHNVMYWYQQKSSQAPKLLFHYYDKDFNNEADTPDNFQSRRPNTSFCFLDIRSPGLGDTAMYLCATSRDQSYNEQFFGPGTRLTVL.

In its sample, this clone was seen once. The J gene is TRBJ1-1, the V gene TRBV9; TRBD1 matches at 7 bases. Germline trimming cut 4 bases from V and 5 bases from J; bases unmatched to any gene: 8. In germline, CDR1 is SGDLS, CDR2 YYNGEE. The CDR3 runs 14 residues. The CDR3 nucleotides read TGTGCCAGCAGCTTAGACAGGGCGGGTACTGAAGCTTTCTTT. Its translation is CASSLDRAGTEAFF.

This clone showed up just once. The chain combines TRBV4-3 with TRBJ2-7; TRBD1 agrees at 7 bases. Germline values: CDR1 LGHNA, CDR2 YSLEER. V shed 0 bases and J 2 bases; nucleotides not matched to a gene: 7. The CDR3 runs to 16 residues. The CDR3 reads CASSQDLDRETYEQYF. CDR3 bases: TGCGCCAGCAGCCAAGATTTAGACAGGGAGACCTACGAGCAGTACTTC.

The chain links TRBV5-6 to TRBJ2-2; D possibly corresponds to TRBD1 (5 bases). Germline CDR1 reads SGHDT; CDR2 reads YYEEEE. This CDR3 region has 15 residues. Trimming removed 10 bases from V and 3 bases from J, with 19 bases in between. The CDR3 loop is CASRAPAPDTGELFF. DNA of the CDR3: TGTGCCTCCAGGGCACCCGCCCCCGACACCGGGGAGCTGTTTTTT.

The chain carries TRBV7-8 and TRBJ2-1, with 14 bases that match TRBD2. After removal of 4 bases from V and 8 bases from J, the junction contained 10 bases not matched to a gene. CDR3 size: 17 residues. The germline V gene encodes CDR1 SGHVS and CDR2 FQNEAQ. CDR3 sequence reads: CASSSGTSGSLRDEQFF. The CDR3 bases are TGTGCCAGCAGCTCCGGGACTAGCGGGAGCCTTAGGGATGAGCAGTTCTTC.

The chain combines TRBV28 with TRBJ1-6, with D unclear. Trimming removed 8 bases at V and 6 bases at J, with 17 bases between. CDR1 and CDR2 (germline): MDHEN, SYDVKM. The CDR3 runs to 15 residues. The CDR3 protein is CASSVYGGPNSPLHF. The CDR3 DNA follows: TGTGCCAGCTCCGTTTACGGCGGGCCTAATTCACCCCTCCACTTT.

The chain uses TRBV28 and TRBJ2-1, with 15 bases identical to TRBD2. The J segment lost 11 bases and the V segment lost 4 bases, leaving 12 bases of the junction unmatched. CDR1 and CDR2 from the germline V gene are MDHEN and SYDVKM. The CDR3 extends over 17 amino acids. CDR3 loop: CASSSSEGLAGGGKQFF. The DNA for the CDR3 is TGTGCCAGCAGTTCGTCAGAGGGACTAGCGGGAGGAGGGAAGCAGTTCTTC.

The V gene is TRBV18, the J gene TRBJ1-3; a weak D match, TRBD1 (6 bases). Germline V gives CDR1 KGHSH, CDR2 LQKENI. V dropped 3 bases and J dropped 0 bases, with 12 bases sitting between them. The CDR3 is made up of 16 amino acids. CDR3 sequence reads: CASSPPGTPSGNTIYF. The CDR3 bases are TGTGCCAGCTCACCCCCCGGGACACCCTCTGGAAACACCATATATTTT. Variable domain in full (rest from reference TRBV18 and TRBJ1-3): NAGVMQNPRHLVRRRGQEARLRCSPMKGHSHVYWYRQLPEEGLKFMVYLQKENIIDESGMPKERFSAEFPKEGPSILRIQQVVRGDSAAYFCASSPPGTPSGNTIYFGEGSWLTVV.

The rearrangement links TRBV4-3 to TRBJ1-4; no firm D call. Per the germline V gene, CDR1 is LGHNA and CDR2 is YSLEER. The CDR3 is 15 residues long. With 0 bases removed from V and 5 bases from J, the gap between germline ends came to 10 bases. The CDR3 protein is CASSQEAPENEKLFF. The CDR3 DNA follows: TGCGCCAGCAGCCAAGAGGCTCCCGAGAATGAAAAACTGTTTTTT.

This sequence joins TRBV2 and TRBJ2-3; D not resolved. This CDR3 has 14 residues. Germline loops: CDR1 SNHLY, CDR2 FYNNEI. Trimming removed 2 bases from V and 2 bases from J, with 8 bases in between. CDR3 sequence: CASSERAVTDTQYF. CDR3 DNA sequence: TGTGCCAGCAGTGAACGGGCAGTCACAGATACGCAGTATTTT.

This rearrangement joins TRBV6-5 to TRBJ2-3; perhaps TRBD1 as D (6 bases). This CDR3 has 13 amino acids. Trimming pared 6 bases from V and 14 bases from J, leaving 21 bases between. Germline loops: CDR1 MNHEY, CDR2 SVGAGI. The CDR3 sequence is CASSAELQGKGYF. CDR3 DNA sequence: TGTGCCAGCAGCGCCGAATTACAGGGAAAGGGGTATTTT.

The rearrangement uses TRBV29-1 and TRBJ2-7, with D possibly matching TRBD2 (7 bases). The CDR3 contains 11 residues. Germline V CDR1 and CDR2: SQVTM, ANQGSEA. Deletions cut 6 bases from V and 9 bases from J, with 15 bases between. Here the CDR3 reads CSVETGRGQYF. CDR3 DNA sequence: TGCAGCGTGGAAACAGGGAGGGGGCAGTACTTC.

The chain uses TRBV21-1 and TRBJ2-5; TRBD2 is the table's D call, not checked against the DNA. TRBV21-1 is deemed a pseudogene. CDR3 length equals 15 residues. CDR3 nucleotides: TGTGCCAGCAGCAACCTAGCGGGGGACGCGGAGACCCAGTACTTC. Translated, it gives CASSNLAGDAETQYF.

The chain uses TRBV23-1 and TRBJ2-1, with 10 positions matching TRBD1. TRBV23-1 is reported as an ORF; its role is uncertain. This CDR3 spans 13 amino acids. V trimming: 3 bases; J trimming: 10 bases; junction bases outside the gene matches: 3. As DNA, the CDR3 is TGCGCCAGCAGTCACCCGGACAGGGGGGAGCAGTTCTTC. It is translated as CASSHPDRGEQFF.